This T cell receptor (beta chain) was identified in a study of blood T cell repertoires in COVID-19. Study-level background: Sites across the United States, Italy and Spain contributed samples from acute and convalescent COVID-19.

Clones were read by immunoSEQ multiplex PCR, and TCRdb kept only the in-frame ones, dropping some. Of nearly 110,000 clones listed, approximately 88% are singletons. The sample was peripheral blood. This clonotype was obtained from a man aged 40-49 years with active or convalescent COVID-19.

In DNA form, the CDR3 reads TGTGCCAGCAGTGAGACTGGGCCGGGGCAGCCCCAGCATTTT. This gives the protein CASSETGPGQPQHF. The chain uses TRBV2 and TRBJ1-5; D remains unclear. Germline-derived CDR1 and CDR2 are SNHLY and FYNNEI. The CDR3 extends over 14 amino acids. V gave up 3 bases and J gave up 7 bases, with 13 bases separating them.